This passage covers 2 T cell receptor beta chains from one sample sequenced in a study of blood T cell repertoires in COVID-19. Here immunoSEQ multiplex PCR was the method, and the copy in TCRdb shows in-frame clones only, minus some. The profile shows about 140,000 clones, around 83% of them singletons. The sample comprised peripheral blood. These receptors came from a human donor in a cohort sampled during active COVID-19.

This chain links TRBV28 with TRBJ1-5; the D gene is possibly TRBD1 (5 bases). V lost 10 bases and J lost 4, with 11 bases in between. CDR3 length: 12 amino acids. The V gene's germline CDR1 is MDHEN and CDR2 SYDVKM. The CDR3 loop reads CATQGGNQPQHF. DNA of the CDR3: TGTGCCACCCAGGGAGGGAATCAGCCCCAGCATTTT.

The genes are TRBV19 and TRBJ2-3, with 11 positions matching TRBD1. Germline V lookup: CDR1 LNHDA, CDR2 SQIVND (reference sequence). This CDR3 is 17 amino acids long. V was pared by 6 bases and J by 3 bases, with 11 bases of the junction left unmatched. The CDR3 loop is CASSPRDRGSRTDTQYF. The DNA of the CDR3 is TGTGCCAGTAGCCCCCGGGACAGGGGGTCGAGGACAGATACGCAGTATTTT.